The present T cell receptor (beta chain) was sequenced within a study of blood T cell repertoires in COVID-19. Generated by immunoSEQ multiplex PCR, the TCRdb table keeps only in-frame clones and is missing some. The table includes around 100,000 clones, roughly nine tenths detected once. Germline loops: CDR1 KGHSH, CDR2 LQKENI. CDR3 size: 16 residues. V lost 3 bases and J lost 1; bases outside the gene matches: 8. The sample consisted of peripheral blood. J is TRBJ1-1 and V is TRBV18; 7 nucleotides agree with TRBD1. This TCR derives from a woman of 80 years or more in a cohort sampled during active COVID-19. The CDR3 coding sequence is TGTGCCAGCTCACCGGGGGTGGGACAGAAGAACACTGAAGCTTTCTTT. It translates to CASSPGVGQKNTEAFF.